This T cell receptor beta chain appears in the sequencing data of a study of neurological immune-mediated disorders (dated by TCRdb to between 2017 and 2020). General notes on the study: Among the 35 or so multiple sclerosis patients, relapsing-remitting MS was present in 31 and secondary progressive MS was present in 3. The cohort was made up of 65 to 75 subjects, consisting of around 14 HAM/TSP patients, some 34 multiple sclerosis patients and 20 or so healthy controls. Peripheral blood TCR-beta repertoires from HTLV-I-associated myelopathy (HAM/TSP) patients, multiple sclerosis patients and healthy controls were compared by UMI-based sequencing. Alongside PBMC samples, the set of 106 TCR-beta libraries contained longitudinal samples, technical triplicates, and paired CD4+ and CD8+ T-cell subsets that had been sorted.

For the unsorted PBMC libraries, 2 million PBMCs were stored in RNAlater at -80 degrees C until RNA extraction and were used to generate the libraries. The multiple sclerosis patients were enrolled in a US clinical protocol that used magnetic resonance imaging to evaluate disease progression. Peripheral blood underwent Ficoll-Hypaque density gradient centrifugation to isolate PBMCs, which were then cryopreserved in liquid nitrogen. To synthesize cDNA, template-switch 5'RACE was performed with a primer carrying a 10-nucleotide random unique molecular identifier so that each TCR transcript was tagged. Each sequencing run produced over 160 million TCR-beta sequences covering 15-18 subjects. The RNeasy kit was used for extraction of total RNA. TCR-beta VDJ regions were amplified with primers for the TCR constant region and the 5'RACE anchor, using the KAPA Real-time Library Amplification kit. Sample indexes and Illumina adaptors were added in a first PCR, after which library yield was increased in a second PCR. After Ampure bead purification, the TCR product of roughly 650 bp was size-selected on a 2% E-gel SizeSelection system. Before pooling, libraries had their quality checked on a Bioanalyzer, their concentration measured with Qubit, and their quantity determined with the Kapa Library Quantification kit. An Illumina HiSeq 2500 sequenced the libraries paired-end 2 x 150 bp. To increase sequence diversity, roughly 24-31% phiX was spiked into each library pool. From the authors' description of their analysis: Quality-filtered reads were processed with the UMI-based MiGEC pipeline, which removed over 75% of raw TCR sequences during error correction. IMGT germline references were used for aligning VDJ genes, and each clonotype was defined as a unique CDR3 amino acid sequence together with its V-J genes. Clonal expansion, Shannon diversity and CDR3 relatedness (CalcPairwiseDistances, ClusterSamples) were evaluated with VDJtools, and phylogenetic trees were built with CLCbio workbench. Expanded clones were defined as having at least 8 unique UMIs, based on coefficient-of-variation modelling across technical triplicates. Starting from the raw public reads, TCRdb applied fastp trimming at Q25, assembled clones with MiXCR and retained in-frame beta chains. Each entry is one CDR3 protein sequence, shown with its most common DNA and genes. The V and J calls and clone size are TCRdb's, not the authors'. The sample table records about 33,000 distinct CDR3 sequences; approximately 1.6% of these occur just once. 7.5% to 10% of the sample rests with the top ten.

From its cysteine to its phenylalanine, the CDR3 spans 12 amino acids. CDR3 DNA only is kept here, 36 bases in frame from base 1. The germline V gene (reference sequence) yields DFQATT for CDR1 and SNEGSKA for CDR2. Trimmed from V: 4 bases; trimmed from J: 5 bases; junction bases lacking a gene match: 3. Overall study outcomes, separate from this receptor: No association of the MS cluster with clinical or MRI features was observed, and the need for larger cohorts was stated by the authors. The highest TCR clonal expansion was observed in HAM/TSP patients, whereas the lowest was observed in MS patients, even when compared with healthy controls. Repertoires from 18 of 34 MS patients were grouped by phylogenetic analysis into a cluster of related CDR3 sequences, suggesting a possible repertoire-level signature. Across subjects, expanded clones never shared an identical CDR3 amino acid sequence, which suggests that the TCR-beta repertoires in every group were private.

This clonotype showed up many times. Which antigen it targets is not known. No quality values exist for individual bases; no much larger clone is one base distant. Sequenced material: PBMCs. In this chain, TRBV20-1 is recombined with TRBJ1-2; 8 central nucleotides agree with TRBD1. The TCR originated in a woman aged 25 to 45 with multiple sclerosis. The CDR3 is CSATGTGYGYTF. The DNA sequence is TGCAGTGCTACTGGGACAGGTTATGGCTACACCTTC.